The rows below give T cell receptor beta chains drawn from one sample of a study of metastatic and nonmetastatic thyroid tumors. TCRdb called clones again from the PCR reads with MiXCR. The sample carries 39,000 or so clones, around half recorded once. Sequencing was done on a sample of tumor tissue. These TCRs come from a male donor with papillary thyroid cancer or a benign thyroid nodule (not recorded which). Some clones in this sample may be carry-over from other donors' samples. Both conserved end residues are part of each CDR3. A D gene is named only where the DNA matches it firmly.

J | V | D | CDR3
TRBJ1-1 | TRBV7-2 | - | CASSLSHQGLAFF
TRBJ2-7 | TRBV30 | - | CAWSVPGAHEQYF
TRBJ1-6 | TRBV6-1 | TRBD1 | CASRKQGGSPLHF
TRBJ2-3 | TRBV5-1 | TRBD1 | CASSPDRGTDTQYF
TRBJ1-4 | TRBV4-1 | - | CASSHRGSGRGEKLFF
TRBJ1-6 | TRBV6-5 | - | CASSYGQGFKSPLHF
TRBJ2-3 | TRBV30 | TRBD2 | CAWSRLAGSTDTQYF
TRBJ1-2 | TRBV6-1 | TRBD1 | CASSGAERGLSGYTF
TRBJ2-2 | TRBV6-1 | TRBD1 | CASSEVSGTGPGELFF
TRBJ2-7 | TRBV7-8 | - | CASSLGVGDYEQYF
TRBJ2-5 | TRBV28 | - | CASSFGIRGKRSQYF
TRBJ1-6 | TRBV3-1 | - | CASSQDRRSPLHF
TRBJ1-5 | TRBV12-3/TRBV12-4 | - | CASSLAGRQPQHF
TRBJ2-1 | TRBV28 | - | CASRGMQQCNEQFF
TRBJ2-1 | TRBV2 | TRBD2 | CASRRTSGLSSYNEQFF
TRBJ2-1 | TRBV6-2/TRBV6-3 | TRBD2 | CASSYGTSGSSEQFF
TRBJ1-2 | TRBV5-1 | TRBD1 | CASSLGGQYKLYGYTF
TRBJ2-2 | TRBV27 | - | CASSLLGVGANTGELFF
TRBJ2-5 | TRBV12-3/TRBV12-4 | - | CASSLVYSKETQYF
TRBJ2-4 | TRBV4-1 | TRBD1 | CASSRQTGGLDIQYF
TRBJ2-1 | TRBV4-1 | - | CASSQDHHGRGSDEQFF
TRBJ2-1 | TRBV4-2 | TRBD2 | CASSPVTGATSDNNEQFF
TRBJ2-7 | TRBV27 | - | CASSLKGVHEQYF